Below, 21 T cell receptor beta chains from the same sample are listed, as sequenced in a study of PD-L1 blockade in urothelial cancer. Documented time point: pretreatment peripheral blood. Some clones are missing from TCRdb's copy, which holds only in-frame ones; the method was immunoSEQ multiplex PCR. The data show about 81,000 clones, with around 92% seen just once and 0.85% to 1% held by the top ten. The sample here was PBMCs, taken around atezolizumab (anti-PD-L1) treatment. The source of these receptors is a woman older than 75 with urothelial cancer.

V and J are TRBV6-1 and TRBJ2-2; 11 positions match TRBD1. The CDR3 loop spans 15 amino acids. Per the germline V gene, CDR1 is MNHNS and CDR2 is SASEGT. The V segment lost 10 bases and the J segment 4 bases; nucleotides outside the gene matches: 8. CDR3 in DNA: TGTGCCACCGGACAGGGGGCGAGGGTCACCGGGGAGCTGTTTTTT. This translates into CATGQGARVTGELFF.

V gene TRBV5-6 combines with J gene TRBJ1-3; D is undetermined. The CDR3 has 16 amino acids. With 4 bases removed from V and 4 bases from J, the gap between germline ends came to 18 bases. Germline CDR1 reads SGHDT; CDR2 reads YYEEEE. The chain's CDR3 is CASSHQNRVRGNTIYF. CDR3 DNA: TGTGCCAGCAGCCACCAAAATCGGGTGAGAGGAAACACCATATATTTT. The variable domain in full, with the rest retrieved from reference TRBV5-6 and TRBJ1-3, is DAGVTQSPTHLIKTRGQQVTLRCSPKSGHDTVSWYQQALGQGPQFIFQYYEEEERQRGNFPDRFSGHQFPNYSSELNVNALLLGDSALYLCASSHQNRVRGNTIYFGEGSWLTVV.

This clone was seen once. The rearrangement links TRBV19 to TRBJ2-3; possibly TRBD1 for D (7 bases). The CDR3 length is 14 residues. The ends were cut back, 5 bases at V and 5 bases at J, with 14 bases in the middle. The germline gives CDR1 LNHDA, CDR2 SQIVND (reference sequence). As DNA, the CDR3 is TGTGCCAGTAGTGCACAGGGGACTGGAGATACGCAGTATTTT. This sequence encodes CASSAQGTGDTQYF.

The J gene is TRBJ2-7, the V gene TRBV5-1, with D possibly TRBD2 on 6 matching bases. V shed 2 bases and J shed 3 bases, with 18 bases lying between them. Germline loops: CDR1 SGHRS, CDR2 YFSETQ. This CDR3 has 16 amino acids. Here the CDR3 DNA reads TGCGCCAGCAGCTTTGCCGTCCGGACTAACCTCTACGAGCAGTACTTC. It specifies CASSFAVRTNLYEQYF.

This rearrangement joins TRBV30 to TRBJ2-3; a possible D gene is TRBD1 (6 bases). The V end was cut by 2 bases, the J end by 6 bases, with 12 bases between. The germline CDR1 and CDR2 sequences are GTSNPN and SVGIG (reference sequence). This CDR3 region has 13 residues. The CDR3 protein is CAWSPDRWDTQYF. The CDR3 coding sequence is TGTGCCTGGAGTCCCGACAGGTGGGATACGCAGTATTTT.

The J gene is TRBJ2-3, the V gene TRBV27; 12 bases line up with TRBD2. CDR1 is MNHEY and CDR2 is SMNVEV in the germline V gene (reference sequence). J lost 2 bases, V lost 3 bases, and 12 bases had no gene match. The CDR3 runs 19 residues. The CDR3 reads CASSFLASGRAGDTDTQYF. CDR3 coding DNA: TGTGCCAGCAGTTTCCTCGCTAGCGGGAGGGCAGGGGACACAGATACGCAGTATTTT.

The chain recombines TRBV5-4 with TRBJ2-5; tentative D call: TRBD1 (6 bases). CDR3 size: 15 residues. CDR1 is SGHNT and CDR2 is YYREEE in the germline V gene (reference sequence). Deletions cut 0 bases from V and 2 bases from J, with 11 bases between. CDR3 protein: CASSLAWQGQETQYF. As DNA, the CDR3 is TGTGCCAGCAGCTTGGCATGGCAGGGGCAAGAGACCCAGTACTTC.

This sequence joins TRBV29-1 and TRBJ2-2; TRBD2 matches 8 bases. This CDR3 is built from 14 residues. Germline CDR1 and CDR2: SQVTM and ANQGSEA. After removal of 6 bases from V and 8 bases from J, the junction contained 11 bases not matched to a gene. CDR3 sequence: CSVGSGTRRGELFF. CDR3 in DNA: TGCAGCGTCGGTTCCGGGACTAGGAGGGGGGAGCTGTTTTTT.

The rearrangement links TRBV5-1 to TRBJ1-1, with D possibly being TRBD1 (5 bases). CDR3 length: 13 amino acids. The V end was cut by 2 bases, the J end by 4 bases, with 9 bases between. Germline values: CDR1 SGHRS, CDR2 YFSETQ. The CDR3 DNA follows: TGCGCCAGCAGCTTTACGGGGGGCACTGAAGCTTTCTTT. Amino acids: CASSFTGGTEAFF.

This clone was observed once. The rearrangement uses TRBV11-2 and TRBJ2-1, with 12 positions matching TRBD2. This CDR3 is built from 16 residues. Losses at the gene ends were 4 bases for V and 4 bases for J; bases not matched to a gene: 5. Germline CDR1 and CDR2: SGHAT and FQNNGV. The CDR3 protein is CASSYRTSGTYNEQFF. In nucleotides, the CDR3 is TGTGCCAGCAGCTATAGGACTAGCGGGACATACAATGAGCAGTTCTTC.

This clone was counted a single time. The CDR3 loop reads CASSLGTQNTEAFF. Here the CDR3 DNA reads TGTGCCAGCAGTTTGGGGACACAGAACACTGAAGCTTTCTTT. The chain uses TRBV27 and TRBJ1-1; D is possibly TRBD1 (6 bases). Trimming stripped 3 bases from V and 1 base from J, with 9 bases between. CDR1 and CDR2 from the germline V gene are MNHEY and SMNVEV (reference sequence). This CDR3 spans 14 amino acids.

The CDR3 loop reads CASSLSSGRGYEQYF. In nucleotides, the CDR3 is TGTGCCAGCAGCTTGTCGAGCGGGAGGGGTTACGAGCAGTACTTC. The V call is TRBV5-5, the J call TRBJ2-7, with TRBD2 matching over 10 bases. J lost 4 bases, V lost 1 base, and 5 bases had no gene match. The CDR3 runs to 15 residues. Germline-derived CDR1 and CDR2 are SGHKS and YYEKEE (reference sequence).

The rearrangement joins TRBV28 to TRBJ1-2, with a tentative D call TRBD1 (5 bases). This CDR3 spans 12 amino acids. Germline loops: CDR1 MDHEN, CDR2 SYDVKM. Trimming shortened V by 11 bases and J by 0 bases, and 10 bases separated the two germline ends. CDR3 sequence (DNA): TGTGCCGTTTGGGGCGCTAACTATGGCTACACCTTC. Its protein is CAVWGANYGYTF.

The rearrangement uses TRBV15 and TRBJ2-7; D perhaps matches TRBD2 (5 bases). V lost 0 bases, J lost 9 bases, and 12 bases lay in between. This CDR3 region has 13 residues. Per the germline V gene, CDR1 is LNHNV and CDR2 is YYDKDF (reference sequence). For the CDR3, the DNA is TGTGCCACCAGCAGAGATCTGGGCCGGGGGCAGTACTTC. Amino acids: CATSRDLGRGQYF.

The genes are TRBV28 and TRBJ1-1, with TRBD1 matching 7 bases. V lost 4 bases to trimming and J lost 12 bases; unmatched junction nucleotides: 8. The length of the CDR3 is 12 residues. Germline V gene lookup returns CDR1 MDHEN and CDR2 SYDVKM. The CDR3 reads CASSSGQPSSFF. CDR3 bases: TGTGCCAGCAGTTCGGGACAGCCCAGTTCTTTCTTT.

This chain joins TRBV5-1 and TRBJ2-7; no definite D call. V shed 4 bases and J shed 7 bases, with 12 bases lying between them. The CDR3 runs 12 residues. Germline-derived CDR1 and CDR2 are SGHRS and YFSETQ. The CDR3 here is CASSLSTEEQYF. The CDR3 DNA reads TGCGCCAGCAGCCTCTCCACCGAGGAGCAGTACTTC.

The chain has TRBV7-8 and TRBJ2-7; 16 bases are shared with TRBD2. Trimming took 5 bases from V and 6 from J; bases not matched to a gene: 7. Germline CDR1 reads SGHVS; CDR2 reads FQNEAQ. This CDR3 contains 16 residues. CDR3 sequence (DNA): TGTGCCAGCAGCGAAACGGGACTAGCGGGAGGGGCCGAGCAGTACTTC. It translates to CASSETGLAGGAEQYF.

The rearrangement uses TRBV4-2 and TRBJ1-2; D gene unclear. Trimming stripped 0 bases from V and 4 bases from J, with 21 bases between. The CDR3 consists of 18 residues. Per germline, CDR1 LGHNA and CDR2 YNFKEQ. CDR3 DNA: TGTGCCAGCAGCCAAGATTGGGCTCCCCCTACGGGGAGCTATGGCTACACCTTC. Translation: CASSQDWAPPTGSYGYTF.

The gene calls are TRBV28 and TRBJ2-2; TRBD2 matches 13 bases. The junction had 2 bases not matched to a gene; V was cut back by 8 bases and J by 2 bases. Per germline, CDR1 MDHEN and CDR2 SYDVKM. This CDR3 contains 15 residues. The CDR3 loop is CASGLAGANTGELFF. The CDR3 DNA reads TGTGCCAGCGGACTAGCGGGAGCCAACACCGGGGAGCTGTTTTTT. The whole variable domain, filled in from reference TRBV28 and TRBJ2-2, reads DVKVTQSSRYLVKRTGEKVFLECVQDMDHENMFWYRQDPGLGLRLIYFSYDVKMKEKGDIPEGYSVSREKKERFSLILESASTNQTSMYLCASGLAGANTGELFFGEGSRLTVL.

The chain employs TRBV15 and TRBJ1-5; 9 bases match TRBD1. CDR3 size: 15 residues. CDR1 is LNHNV and CDR2 is YYDKDF in the germline V gene (reference sequence). V lost 6 bases, J lost 2 bases, and 5 bases stayed unmatched. The CDR3 reads CATRVGQGGNQPQHF. The CDR3 nucleotides read TGTGCCACCAGGGTGGGACAGGGCGGCAATCAGCCCCAGCATTTT.

The rearrangement joins TRBV6-5 to TRBJ2-5; D is perhaps TRBD2 (6 bases). In germline, CDR1 is MNHEY, CDR2 SVGAGI. This CDR3 contains 15 residues. V was clipped by 4 bases and J by 5 bases, with 17 bases between them. CDR3 DNA: TGTGCCAGCAGTTCCATCGGACTACCAGTTGAGACCCAGTACTTC. It specifies CASSSIGLPVETQYF.